This record looks at one TCR beta chain sequence and its context. This sample is drawn from a study of blood T cell repertoires in COVID-19. On the study more broadly: The cDNA or gDNA used as material had been derived from T cells, B-cell-depleted T cells, or PBMCs.

While infection was still active, Seattle patients were enrolled and then followed longitudinally. From germline, CDR1 is SGHDN and CDR2 FVKESK. CDR3 length: 18 residues. The V segment lost 3 bases and the J segment 4 bases; nucleotides outside the gene matches: 12. Study processing details: Estimation of nucleated cell counts relied on the amplification of reference gene primers. Produced via immunoSEQ multiplex PCR; TCRdb's table is partial and in-frame only. Clonal size and the V and J genes are those of that table, whereas D and trimming came from the DNA. The profile shows over 150,000 clones, about 80% of them singletons.

The receptor comes from a woman aged 55-70 years with COVID-19, enrolled during active disease. The sample consisted of peripheral blood. This chain connects TRBV14 to TRBJ2-1; 10 nucleotides align to TRBD2. The chain's CDR3 is CASSHRPFSGRLYNEQFF. The CDR3 DNA reads as TGTGCCAGCAGCCATCGCCCCTTTAGCGGGAGGTTGTACAATGAGCAGTTCTTC.